This entry is about one T cell receptor (beta chain). As yet, its antigen is unknown. The sample comes from a study of cytomegalovirus exposure and HLA in healthy donors. Germline V gives CDR1 MNHEY, CDR2 SVGAGI. The length of the CDR3 is 13 residues. Trimming stripped 6 bases from V and 7 bases from J, with 13 bases between. 60 Vbeta and 13 Jbeta primers were used in PCR. Sequencing was performed with immunoSEQ multiplex PCR; in TCRdb, only in-frame clones are kept and a portion is missing. Of approximately 220,000 clones in the sample, approximately 83% were seen once. Study-wide findings and caveats: Per a prior analysis, the majority of TCR beta V segments were productive roughly 87% or roughly 30% of the time.

The chain has TRBV6-5 and TRBJ1-3; tentatively, D is TRBD1 (6 bases). This TCR was recovered from a boy between 2 and 15 years old in good health and CMV-seronegative. Specimen: PBMCs. The CDR3 DNA sequence: TGTGCCAGCAGCAGGGACAATCGGAACACCATATATTTT. Encoded protein: CASSRDNRNTIYF.